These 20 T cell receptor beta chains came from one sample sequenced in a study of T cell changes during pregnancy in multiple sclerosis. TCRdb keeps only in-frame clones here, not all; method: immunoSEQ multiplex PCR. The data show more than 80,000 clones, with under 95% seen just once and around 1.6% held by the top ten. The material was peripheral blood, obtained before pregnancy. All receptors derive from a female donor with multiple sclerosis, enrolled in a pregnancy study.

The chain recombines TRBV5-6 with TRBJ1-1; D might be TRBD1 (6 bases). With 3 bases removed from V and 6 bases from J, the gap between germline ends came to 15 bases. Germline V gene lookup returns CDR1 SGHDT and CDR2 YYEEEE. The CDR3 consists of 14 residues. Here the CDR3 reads CASSSETGTAEAFF. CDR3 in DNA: TGTGCCAGCAGCTCGGAAACAGGGACCGCTGAAGCTTTCTTT.

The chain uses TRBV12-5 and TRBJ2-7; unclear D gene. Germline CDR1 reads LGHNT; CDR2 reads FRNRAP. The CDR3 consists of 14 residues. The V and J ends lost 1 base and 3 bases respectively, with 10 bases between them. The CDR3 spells CASGLGQTSYEQYF. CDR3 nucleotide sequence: TGTGCTAGTGGTTTGGGACAAACAAGCTACGAGCAGTACTTC.

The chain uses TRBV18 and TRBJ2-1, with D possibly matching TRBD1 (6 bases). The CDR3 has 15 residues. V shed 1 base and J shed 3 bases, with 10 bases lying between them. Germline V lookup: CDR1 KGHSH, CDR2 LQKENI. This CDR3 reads CASSPQQGDYNEQFF. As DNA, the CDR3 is TGTGCCAGCTCACCACAACAGGGCGACTACAATGAGCAGTTCTTC.

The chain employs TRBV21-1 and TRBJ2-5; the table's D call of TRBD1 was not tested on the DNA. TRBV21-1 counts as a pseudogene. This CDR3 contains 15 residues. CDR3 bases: TGTGCCAGCAGCACCTTGACAGGGGCGCAAGAGACCCAGTACTTC. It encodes CASSTLTGAQETQYF.

Here the CDR3 DNA reads TGTGCCAGCAGCGTAAGTCGTGGGGGCGTTCAAGGAGGGCAGTACTTC. Translation gives CASSVSRGGVQGGQYF. The chain links TRBV9 to TRBJ2-7; D is perhaps TRBD1 (6 bases). Trimming cost V 1 base and J 9 bases, with 23 bases left between them. The CDR3 extends over 16 amino acids. In germline, CDR1 is SGDLS, CDR2 YYNGEE.

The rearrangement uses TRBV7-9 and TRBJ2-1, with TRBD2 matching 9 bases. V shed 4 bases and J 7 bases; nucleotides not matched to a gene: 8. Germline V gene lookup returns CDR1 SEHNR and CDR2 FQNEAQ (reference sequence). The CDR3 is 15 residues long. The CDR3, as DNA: TGTGCCAGCAGCTCTACCGGGACTAGCCTGAATGAGCAGTTCTTC. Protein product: CASSSTGTSLNEQFF.

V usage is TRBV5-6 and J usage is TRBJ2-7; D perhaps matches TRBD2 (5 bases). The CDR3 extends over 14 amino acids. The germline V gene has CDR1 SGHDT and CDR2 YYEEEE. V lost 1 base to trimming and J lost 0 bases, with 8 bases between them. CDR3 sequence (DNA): TGTGCCAGCAGCTTGCTGGGGAGCTCCTACGAGCAGTACTTC. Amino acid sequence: CASSLLGSSYEQYF.

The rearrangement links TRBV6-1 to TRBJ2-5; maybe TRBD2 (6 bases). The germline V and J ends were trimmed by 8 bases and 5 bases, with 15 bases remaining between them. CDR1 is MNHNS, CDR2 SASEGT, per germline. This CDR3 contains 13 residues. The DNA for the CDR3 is TGTGCCAGCTCCGGAGGGGTTGGGGAGACCCAGTACTTC. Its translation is CASSGGVGETQYF.

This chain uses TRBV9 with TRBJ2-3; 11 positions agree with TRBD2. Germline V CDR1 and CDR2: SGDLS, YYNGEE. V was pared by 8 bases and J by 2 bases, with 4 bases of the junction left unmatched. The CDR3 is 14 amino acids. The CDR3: CASGTSGNTDTQYF. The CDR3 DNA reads TGTGCCAGTGGGACTAGCGGAAACACAGATACGCAGTATTTT.

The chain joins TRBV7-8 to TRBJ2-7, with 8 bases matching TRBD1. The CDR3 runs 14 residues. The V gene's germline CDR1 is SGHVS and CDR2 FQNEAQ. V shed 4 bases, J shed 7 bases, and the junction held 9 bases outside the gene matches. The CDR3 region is CASSSGTGMGEQYF. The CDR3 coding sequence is TGTGCCAGCAGCTCGGGGACAGGAATGGGGGAGCAGTACTTC.

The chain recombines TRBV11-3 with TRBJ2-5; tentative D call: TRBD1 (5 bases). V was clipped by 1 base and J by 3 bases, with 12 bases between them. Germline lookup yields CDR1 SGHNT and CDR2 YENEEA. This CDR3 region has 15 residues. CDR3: CASSLGVGREETQYF. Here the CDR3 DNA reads TGTGCCAGCAGCTTAGGGGTTGGCAGGGAAGAGACCCAGTACTTC.

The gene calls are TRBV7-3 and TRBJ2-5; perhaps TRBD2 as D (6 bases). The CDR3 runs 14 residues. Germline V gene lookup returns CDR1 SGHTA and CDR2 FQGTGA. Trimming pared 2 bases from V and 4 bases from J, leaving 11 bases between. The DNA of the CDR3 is TGTGCCAGCAGCTTATTACGAGCGGGAGAGACCCAGTACTTC. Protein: CASSLLRAGETQYF. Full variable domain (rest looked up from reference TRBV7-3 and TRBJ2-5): GAGVSQTPSNKVTEKGKYVELRCDPISGHTALYWYRQSLGQGPEFLIYFQGTGAADDSGLPNDRFFAVRPEGSVSTLKIQRTERGDSAVYLCASSLLRAGETQYFGPGTRLLVL.

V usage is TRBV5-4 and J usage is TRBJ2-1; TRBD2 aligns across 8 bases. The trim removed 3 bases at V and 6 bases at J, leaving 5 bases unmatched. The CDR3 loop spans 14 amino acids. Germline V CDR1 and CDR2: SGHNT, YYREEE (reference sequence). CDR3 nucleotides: TGTGCCAGCAGCTCCCTCGGGGGGGCCAATGAGCAGTTCTTC. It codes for CASSSLGGANEQFF.

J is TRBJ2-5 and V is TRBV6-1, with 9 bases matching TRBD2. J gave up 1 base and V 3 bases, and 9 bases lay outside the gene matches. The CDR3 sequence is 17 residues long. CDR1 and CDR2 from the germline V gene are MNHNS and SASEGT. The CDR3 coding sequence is TGTGCCAGCAGTGATCCTATAGCGGGGGCCTTCCAAGAGACCCAGTACTTC. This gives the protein CASSDPIAGAFQETQYF.

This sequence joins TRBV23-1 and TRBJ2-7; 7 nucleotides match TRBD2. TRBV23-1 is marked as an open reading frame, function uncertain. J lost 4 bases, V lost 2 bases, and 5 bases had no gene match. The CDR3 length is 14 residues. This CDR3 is CASSQPQLAYEQYF. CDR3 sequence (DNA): TGCGCCAGCAGTCAACCCCAACTAGCGTACGAGCAGTACTTC.

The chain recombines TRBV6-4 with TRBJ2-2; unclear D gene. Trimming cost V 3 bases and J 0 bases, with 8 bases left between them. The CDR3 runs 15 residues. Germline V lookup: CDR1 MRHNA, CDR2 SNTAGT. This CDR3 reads CASSESGSNTGELFF. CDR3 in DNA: TGTGCCAGCAGTGAGAGTGGTTCGAACACCGGGGAGCTGTTTTTT.

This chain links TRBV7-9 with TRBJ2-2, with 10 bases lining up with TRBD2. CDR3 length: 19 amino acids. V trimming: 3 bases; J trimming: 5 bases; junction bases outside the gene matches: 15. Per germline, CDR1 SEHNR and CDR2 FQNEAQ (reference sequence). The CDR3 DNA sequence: TGTGCCAGCAGCTTGTTTGTACTAGCGGGGCCCTTCAAAACCGGGGAGCTGTTTTTT. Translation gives CASSLFVLAGPFKTGELFF.

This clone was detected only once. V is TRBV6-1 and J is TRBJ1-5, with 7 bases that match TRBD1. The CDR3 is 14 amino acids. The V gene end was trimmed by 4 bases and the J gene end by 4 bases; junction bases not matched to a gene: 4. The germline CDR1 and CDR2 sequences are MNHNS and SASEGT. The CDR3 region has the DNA TGTGCCAGCAGTGCCGACAGGGCAAATCAGCCCCAGCATTTT. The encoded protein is CASSADRANQPQHF.

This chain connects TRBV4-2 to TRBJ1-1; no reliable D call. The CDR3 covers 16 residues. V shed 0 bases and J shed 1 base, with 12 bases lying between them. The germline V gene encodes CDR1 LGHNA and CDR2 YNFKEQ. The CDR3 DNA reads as TGTGCCAGCAGCCAAGATCTACTCCGACAGAACACTGAAGCTTTCTTT. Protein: CASSQDLLRQNTEAFF.

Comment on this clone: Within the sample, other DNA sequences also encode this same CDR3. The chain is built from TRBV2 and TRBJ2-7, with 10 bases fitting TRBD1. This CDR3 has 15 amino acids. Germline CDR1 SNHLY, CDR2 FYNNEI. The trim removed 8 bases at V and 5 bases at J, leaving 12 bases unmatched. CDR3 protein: CASWTGGGGVHEQYF. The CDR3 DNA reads TGTGCCAGCTGGACAGGGGGTGGTGGTGTTCACGAGCAGTACTTC.